This TCR beta chain came from a study of blood T cell repertoires in COVID-19. The wider study: Donors in the United States, Italy and Spain gave samples during acute or convalescent COVID-19. PBMCs, B-cell-depleted T cells, or T cells provided the cDNA or gDNA that made up the material.

CDR3 length equals 17 residues. The V and J ends lost 0 bases and 1 base, in that order; junction bases with no gene match: 5. The germline CDR1 and CDR2 sequences are LGHNA and YNFKEQ. How the authors handled the data: Nucleated cell counts were estimated from reference gene primer amplification. TCRdb's table, derived via immunoSEQ multiplex PCR, lists solely in-frame clones and lacks some. Clone size and the V and J calls come from that table; the DNA yielded D and trimming. The sample contains tens of thousands of clones, 65% to 85% of which appear only once. This chain links TRBV4-2 with TRBJ2-3, with 9 nucleotides matching TRBD2. This clonotype originated in a woman of 80 years or more with active or convalescent COVID-19. Sequencing input: peripheral blood. The CDR3 reads CASSQDLVAGGTDTQYF. CDR3 sequence (DNA): TGTGCCAGCAGCCAAGATCTGGTAGCGGGAGGCACAGATACGCAGTATTTT.